This T cell receptor beta chain derives from a study of CD8 T cells in ankylosing spondylitis. Notes on the study in general: A TCR beta motif made of several highly homologous variants seemed typical of ankylosing spondylitis blood. Within peripheral blood, clones linked to disease were CD8+ and relatively rare.

Germline V gene data show CDR1 as DFQATT and CDR2 as SNEGSKA (reference sequence). The CDR3 has 16 amino acids. The ends were cut back, 0 bases at V and 2 bases at J, with 14 bases in the middle. MiXCR, run by TCRdb on the 5' RACE reads, gives a single entry per CDR3 protein. Counted here are 200,000 to 300,000 distinct CDR3 sequences, approximately 24% occurring once; the ten biggest clones make up over 0.55%. This clonotype was detected ten times or more. Antigen specificity is unknown. The sequencing sample was made of blood, either unsorted or a sorted T cell fraction (not recorded which). The chain couples TRBV20-1 to TRBJ1-5; possible D gene TRBD1, 5 bases. The clonotype comes from a male donor with ankylosing spondylitis or in good health (not recorded which). CDR3 region: CSARDGGRWGNQPQHF. CDR3 coding DNA: TGCAGTGCTAGAGACGGGGGAAGGTGGGGCAATCAGCCCCAGCATTTT.